The entry that follows covers one TCR beta chain sequence. The target antigen is unknown. The data stem from a study of cytomegalovirus exposure and HLA in healthy donors. Primers: 60 Vbeta forward and 13 Jbeta reverse. Assay used: immunoSEQ multiplex PCR; TCRdb lists only in-frame clones, some missing. The data show some 99,000 clones, about 74% seen once. Study conclusions and caveats: Later analysis associated a missense DCLRE1C variant with TCR beta V- and J-gene trimming. Upon later analysis, TCR association rates were observed to vary by HLA locus, being highest for DRB1 and lowest for HLA-C. Among the most significant clusters, several appeared linked to common viral pathogens in a later analysis.

Donors sampled were nominally healthy, though unrecorded immune exposures were likely. The CDR3 totals 16 residues. Trimming pared 4 bases from V and 1 base from J, leaving 17 bases between. Germline CDR1 and CDR2: SGHNT and YYREEE (reference sequence). This receptor was taken from a female donor in good health and CMV-seronegative. The sequenced sample consisted of PBMCs. The chain employs TRBV5-4 and TRBJ1-2; perhaps TRBD1 as D (6 bases). In nucleotides, the CDR3 is TGTGCCAGCAGCCTCTTCCCCGGACAGATTAACTATGGCTACACCTTC. Amino acid sequence: CASSLFPGQINYGYTF.